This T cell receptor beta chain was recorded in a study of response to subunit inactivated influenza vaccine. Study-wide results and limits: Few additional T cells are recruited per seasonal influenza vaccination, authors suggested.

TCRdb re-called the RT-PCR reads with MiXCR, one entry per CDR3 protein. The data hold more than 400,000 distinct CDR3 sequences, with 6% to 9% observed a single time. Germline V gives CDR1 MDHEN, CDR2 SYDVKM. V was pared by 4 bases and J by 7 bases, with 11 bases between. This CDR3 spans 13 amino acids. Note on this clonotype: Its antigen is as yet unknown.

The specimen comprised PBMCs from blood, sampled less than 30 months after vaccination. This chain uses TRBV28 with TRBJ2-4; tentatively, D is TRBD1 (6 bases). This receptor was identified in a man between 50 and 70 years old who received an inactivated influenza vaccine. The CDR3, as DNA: TGTGCCAGCAGTTCAGGGGATATGAACATTCAGTACTTC. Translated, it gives CASSSGDMNIQYF.